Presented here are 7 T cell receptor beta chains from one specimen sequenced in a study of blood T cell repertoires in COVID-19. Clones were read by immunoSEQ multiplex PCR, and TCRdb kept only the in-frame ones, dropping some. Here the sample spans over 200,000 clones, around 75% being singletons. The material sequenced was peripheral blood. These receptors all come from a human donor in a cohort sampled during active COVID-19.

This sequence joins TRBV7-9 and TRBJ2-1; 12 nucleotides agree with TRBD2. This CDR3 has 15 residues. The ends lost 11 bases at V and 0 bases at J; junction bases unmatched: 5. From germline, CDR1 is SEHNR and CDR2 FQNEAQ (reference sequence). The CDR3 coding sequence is TGTGCCTCGGCTAGCGGGGGGGGCTCCTACAATGAGCAGTTCTTC. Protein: CASASGGGSYNEQFF.

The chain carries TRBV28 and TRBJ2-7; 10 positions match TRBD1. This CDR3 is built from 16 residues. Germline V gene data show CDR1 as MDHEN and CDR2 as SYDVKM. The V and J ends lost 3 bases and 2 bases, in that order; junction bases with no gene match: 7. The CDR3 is CASSFTPGTGAYEQYF. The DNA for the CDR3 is TGTGCCAGCAGTTTTACGCCCGGGACAGGGGCCTACGAGCAGTACTTC. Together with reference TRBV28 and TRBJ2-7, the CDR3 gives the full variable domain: DVKVTQSSRYLVKRTGEKVFLECVQDMDHENMFWYRQDPGLGLRLIYFSYDVKMKEKGDIPEGYSVSREKKERFSLILESASTNQTSMYLCASSFTPGTGAYEQYFGPGTRLTVT.

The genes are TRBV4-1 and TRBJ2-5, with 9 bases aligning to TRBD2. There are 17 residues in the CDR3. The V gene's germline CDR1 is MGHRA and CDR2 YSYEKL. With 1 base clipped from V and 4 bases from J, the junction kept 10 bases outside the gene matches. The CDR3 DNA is TGCGCCAGCAGCCAAGTAGGAGGCGGGAGGGCCGGAGAGACCCAGTACTTC. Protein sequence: CASSQVGGGRAGETQYF.

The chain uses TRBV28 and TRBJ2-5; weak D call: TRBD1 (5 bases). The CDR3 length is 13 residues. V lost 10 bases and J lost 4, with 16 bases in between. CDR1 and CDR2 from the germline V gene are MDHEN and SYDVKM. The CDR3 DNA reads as TGTGCCATAGGGGCCACCCGGGTAGAGACCCAGTACTTC. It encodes CAIGATRVETQYF.

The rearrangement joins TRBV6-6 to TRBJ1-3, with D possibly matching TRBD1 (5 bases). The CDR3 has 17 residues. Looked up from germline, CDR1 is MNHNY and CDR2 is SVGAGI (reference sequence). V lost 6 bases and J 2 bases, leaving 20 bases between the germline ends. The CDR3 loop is CASSRKPQGPTGNTIYF. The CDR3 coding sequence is TGTGCCAGCAGCCGAAAGCCCCAGGGTCCCACTGGAAACACCATATATTTT.

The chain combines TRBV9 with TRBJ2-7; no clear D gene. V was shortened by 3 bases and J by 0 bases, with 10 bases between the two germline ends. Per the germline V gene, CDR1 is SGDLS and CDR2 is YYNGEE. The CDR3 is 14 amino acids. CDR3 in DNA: TGTGCCAGCAGCGCCCACTCTTACTCCTACGAGCAGTACTTC. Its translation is CASSAHSYSYEQYF.

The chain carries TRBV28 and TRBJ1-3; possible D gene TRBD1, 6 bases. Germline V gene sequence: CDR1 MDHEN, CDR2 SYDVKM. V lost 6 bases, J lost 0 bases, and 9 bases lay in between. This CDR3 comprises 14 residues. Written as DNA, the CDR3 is TGTGCCAGCAGGACAGGACCCTCTGGAAACACCATATATTTT. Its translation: CASRTGPSGNTIYF.